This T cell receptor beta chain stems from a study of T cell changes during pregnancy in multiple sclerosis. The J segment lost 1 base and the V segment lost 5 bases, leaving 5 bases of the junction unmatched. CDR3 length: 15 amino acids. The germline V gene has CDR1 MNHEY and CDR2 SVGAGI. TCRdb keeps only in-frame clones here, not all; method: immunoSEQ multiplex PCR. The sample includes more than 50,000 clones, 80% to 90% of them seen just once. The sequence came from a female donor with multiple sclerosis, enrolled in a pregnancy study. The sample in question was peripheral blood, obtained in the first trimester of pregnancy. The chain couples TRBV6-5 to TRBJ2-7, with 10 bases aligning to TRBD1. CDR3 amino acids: CASSAPGQGSYEQYF. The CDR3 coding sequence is TGTGCCAGCAGTGCTCCGGGACAGGGGTCCTACGAGCAGTACTTC.